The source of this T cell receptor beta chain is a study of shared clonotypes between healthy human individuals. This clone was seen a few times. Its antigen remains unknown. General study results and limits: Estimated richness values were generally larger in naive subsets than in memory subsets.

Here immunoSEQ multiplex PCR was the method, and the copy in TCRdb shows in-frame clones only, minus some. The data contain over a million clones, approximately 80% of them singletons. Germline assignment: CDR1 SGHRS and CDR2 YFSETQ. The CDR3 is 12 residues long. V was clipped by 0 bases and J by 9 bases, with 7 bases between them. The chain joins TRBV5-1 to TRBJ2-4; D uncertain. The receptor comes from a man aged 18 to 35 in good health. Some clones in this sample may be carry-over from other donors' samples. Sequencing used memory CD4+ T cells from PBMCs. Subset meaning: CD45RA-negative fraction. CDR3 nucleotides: TGCGCCAGCAGCTTGGATACGGGCATTCAGTACTTC. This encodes CASSLDTGIQYF.